This T cell receptor beta chain was sequenced in a study of T cell repertoires in aging, cancer and after chemotherapy. Study in general: Clear clonal overlap appeared across healthy donor samples taken over several months to years. Findings and caveats of the study: In cancer patients, declining TCR diversity with age involved lost richness and lost evenness.

A mixed TRB-A/B primer pool amplified rearranged TRB by multiplex touch-down PCR. Each CDR3 protein gets one entry after TCRdb re-called the multiplex PCR reads with MiXCR. The sample holds 10,000 to 13,000 distinct CDR3 sequences, over 25% seen once. TCR beta rearrangements were amplified from peripheral blood genomic DNA. In the case of this clonotype: Its antigen is still unknown.

Germline CDR1 KGHSH, CDR2 LQKENI. J gave up 4 bases and V 4 bases, and 6 bases lay outside the gene matches. The CDR3 is 15 amino acids. The sequenced material came from blood. The chain joins TRBV18 to TRBJ1-1; 10 bases agree with TRBD1. The receptor comes from a human donor in good health. The CDR3 region has the DNA TGTGCCAGCTCACGACAGGGGGCGGTGAGCACTGAAGCTTTCTTT. It encodes CASSRQGAVSTEAFF.